This TCR beta chain was sequenced during a study of cytomegalovirus exposure and HLA in healthy donors. Study-wide results and limits: Using a false discovery rate of 0.05, a later analysis showed that 16,951 TCR beta sequences were associated with HLA alleles. Most likely, a cluster of highly shared sequence variants arose as a sequencing artifact.

The PCR was carried out with 60 Vbeta primers and 13 Jbeta primers. TCRdb keeps only in-frame clones here, not all; method: immunoSEQ multiplex PCR. The sample yields approximately 110,000 clones, around three quarters seen once. Remarks on this clone: Its antigen remains unidentified.

Germline loops: CDR1 SGHNT, CDR2 YENEEA. The V gene lost 5 bases and the J gene lost 2 bases, with 13 bases spanning the gap. The CDR3 is 14 amino acids. J is TRBJ2-7 and V is TRBV11-3; maybe TRBD1 (5 bases). Sequencing was done on a sample of PBMCs. The receptor was derived from a woman aged 60 to 75 in good health and CMV-seropositive. The CDR3, as DNA: TGTGCCAGCAGCCCTGGACACCGGACCTACGAGCAGTACTTC. Translated: CASSPGHRTYEQYF.